The rows below give T cell receptor beta chains drawn from one sample of a study of control samples from healthy donors and cancer patients. The protocol was immunoSEQ multiplex PCR, while the TCRdb copy is restricted to in-frame clones and leaves out a portion. In the table there are 100,000 to 150,000 clones, approximately 90% of which are singletons. The specimen was blood. The source is a man between 18 and 29 years old in good health. The CDR3 runs from the conserved cysteine through the conserved F or W. A D gene is named only where the DNA matches it firmly. The size entry is marked missing in some rows and otherwise reads once, few, many or a size class.

clone_size j_call v_call d_call cdr3_aa cdr3_nt
- TRBJ1-1 TRBV29-1 - CSAYDGNTEAFF TGCAGCGCTTACGACGGGAACACTGAAGCTTTCTTT
- TRBJ1-2 TRBV12-3/TRBV12-4 - CASSFNPYGYTF TGTGCCAGCAGTTTCAACCCCTATGGCTACACCTTC
- TRBJ2-7 TRBV5-5 - CASSLAEDYEQYF TGTGCCAGCAGCTTGGCCGAGGACTACGAGCAGTACTTC
- TRBJ2-6 TRBV25-1 - CASSERRGGANVLTF TGTGCCAGCAGTGAACGCCGGGGGGGGGCCAACGTCCTGACTTTC
- TRBJ2-7 TRBV6-2/TRBV6-3 - CASSYSGIAEQYF TGTGCCAGCAGTTACTCGGGTATCGCCGAGCAGTACTTC
- TRBJ2-5 TRBV15 TRBD2 CATSRTLLAGGTETQYF TGTGCCACCAGCAGAACATTACTAGCGGGGGGAACGGAGACCCAGTACTTC
- TRBJ2-7 TRBV30 - CAWSVSGEQYF TGTGCCTGGAGTGTATCGGGCGAGCAGTACTTC
- TRBJ1-3 TRBV18 TRBD1 CASSLNAVGQGGNTIYF TGTGCCAGCTCACTAAACGCCGTGGGACAGGGTGGAAACACCATATATTTT
- TRBJ2-3 TRBV20-1 - CSASSRGRDTQYF TGCAGTGCTAGTAGCAGGGGGAGGGATACGCAGTATTTT
- TRBJ2-3 TRBV11-2 - CASSWLWGDTDTQYF TGTGCCAGCAGCTGGCTATGGGGGGACACAGATACGCAGTATTTT
- TRBJ2-3 TRBV7-2 TRBD1 CASKSLGTVTDTQYF TGTGCCAGCAAAAGTCTTGGGACAGTCACAGATACGCAGTATTTT
- TRBJ1-1 TRBV30 - CAWSLGTEAFF TGTGCCTGGAGTCTGGGCACTGAAGCTTTCTTT
few TRBJ1-5 TRBV2 - CASRVMGSNQPQHF TGTGCCAGCAGGGTCATGGGTTCCAATCAGCCCCAGCATTTT